A selection of T cell receptor beta chains follows, all from one sample in a study of T cell changes during pregnancy in multiple sclerosis. Sequenced by immunoSEQ multiplex PCR; TCRdb stores in-frame clones only, minus some. This table has some 70,000 clones, approximately 92% appearing once. The sample in question was CD8+ T cells from peripheral blood mononuclear cells, obtained in the third trimester of pregnancy. The receptors come from a female donor in good health, enrolled as a control in a pregnancy study. The CDR3 runs from the conserved cysteine through the conserved F or W. D genes are given only for firm matches. Clone size is shown for a subset of rows, as once, few, many or a class of expanded clone.

CDR3 DNA: TGTGCCAGCAGTGAACCGGGCAGGGGGGAGGTCAATGAGCAGTTCTTC
CDR3 protein: CASSEPGRGEVNEQFF
J gene: TRBJ2-1
clone size: NA
V gene: TRBV2
D gene: NA

CDR3 DNA: TGTGCCAGCAGCTTCTTTGGGGCAGGAGGGGAAAAACTGTTTTTT
CDR3 protein: CASSFFGAGGEKLFF
J gene: TRBJ1-4
clone size: NA
V gene: TRBV7-8
D gene: NA

CDR3 DNA: TGTGCCAGCAGTGACTCTGGGAGGGATGAGCAGTTCTTC
CDR3 protein: CASSDSGRDEQFF
J gene: TRBJ2-1
clone size: NA
V gene: TRBV6-4
D gene: TRBD2

CDR3 DNA: TGTGCCATAGGGACAGGGGACGGTCAGCCCCAGCATTTT
CDR3 protein: CAIGTGDGQPQHF
J gene: TRBJ1-5
clone size: once
V gene: TRBV19
D gene: TRBD1

CDR3 DNA: TGCGCCAGCAGCCTCCGGGACACTGGGGCCAACGTCCTGACTTTC
CDR3 protein: CASSLRDTGANVLTF
J gene: TRBJ2-6
clone size: once
V gene: TRBV4-1
D gene: NA

CDR3 DNA: TGTGCCAGCAGCCCTTGGACTAGCGGGGGGGCCGATCGGGAGACCCAGTACTTC
CDR3 protein: CASSPWTSGGADRETQYF
J gene: TRBJ2-5
clone size: NA
V gene: TRBV7-9
D gene: TRBD2

CDR3 DNA: TGTGCCAGCAGCCTGAGGACGGGAGGATTACAAGAGACCCAGTACTTC
CDR3 protein: CASSLRTGGLQETQYF
J gene: TRBJ2-5
clone size: NA
V gene: TRBV5-4
D gene: TRBD2

CDR3 DNA: TGTGCCTGGAGACGGGGTTACACTGAAGCTTTCTTT
CDR3 protein: CAWRRGYTEAFF
J gene: TRBJ1-1
clone size: few
V gene: TRBV30
D gene: NA

CDR3 DNA: TGTGCCAGCAGCTTAGCCGGTGCGGATGAGCAGTTCTTC
CDR3 protein: CASSLAGADEQFF
J gene: TRBJ2-1
clone size: NA
V gene: TRBV11-2
D gene: NA

CDR3 DNA: TGTGCCAGTAGTGCGGCTTGGTCCACTGAAGCTTTCTTT
CDR3 protein: CASSAAWSTEAFF
J gene: TRBJ1-1
clone size: few
V gene: TRBV19
D gene: NA

CDR3 DNA: TGTGCCAGCAGCGCTGGAAGCGGGTACTCCTACAATGAGCAGTTCTTC
CDR3 protein: CASSAGSGYSYNEQFF
J gene: TRBJ2-1
clone size: once
V gene: TRBV9
D gene: NA

CDR3 DNA: TGTGCCTCAACTAATTTGGGCACTGAAGCTTTCTTT
CDR3 protein: CASTNLGTEAFF
J gene: TRBJ1-1
clone size: NA
V gene: TRBV7-9
D gene: NA

CDR3 DNA: TGCGCCAGCAGCTTGGATAAGTACAGGGCGAACTATGGCTACACCTTC
CDR3 protein: CASSLDKYRANYGYTF
J gene: TRBJ1-2
clone size: NA
V gene: TRBV5-1
D gene: NA

CDR3 DNA: TGTGCTAGTGGTCTGACAGGGCTGAACACTGAAGCTTTCTTT
CDR3 protein: CASGLTGLNTEAFF
J gene: TRBJ1-1
clone size: NA
V gene: TRBV12-5
D gene: TRBD1

CDR3 DNA: TGTGCCAGCAGCCCCGGGGGGGGCCGGCAGCCCCAGCATTTT
CDR3 protein: CASSPGGGRQPQHF
J gene: TRBJ1-5
clone size: NA
V gene: TRBV9
D gene: NA

CDR3 DNA: TGTGCCAGCGTGGGGGGTAGCACTGAAGCTTTCTTT
CDR3 protein: CASVGGSTEAFF
J gene: TRBJ1-1
clone size: NA
V gene: TRBV6-5
D gene: NA

CDR3 DNA: TGTGCCAGCAGCTTGGCCTTTACCACAGCTCCCTACGAGCAGTACTTC
CDR3 protein: CASSLAFTTAPYEQYF
J gene: TRBJ2-7
clone size: NA
V gene: TRBV5-6
D gene: NA

CDR3 DNA: TGTGCCTGGAGTGTCGGGCAGGGTAATAACGAGCAGTACTTC
CDR3 protein: CAWSVGQGNNEQYF
J gene: TRBJ2-7
clone size: once
V gene: TRBV30
D gene: NA

CDR3 DNA: TGTGCCAGCAGCTTAGTCGGCAGCGTTTGGGGGGCCAACGTCCTGACTTTC
CDR3 protein: CASSLVGSVWGANVLTF
J gene: TRBJ2-6
clone size: NA
V gene: TRBV11-3
D gene: NA

CDR3 DNA: TGTGCCAGCAGCTCGGAGGCGAGAGGAAAGTACTTC
CDR3 protein: CASSSEARGKYF
J gene: TRBJ2-7
clone size: NA
V gene: TRBV7-8
D gene: NA

CDR3 DNA: TGCAGCGTGGGGGCCGCGGGGGGGCCAGATACGCAGTATTTT
CDR3 protein: CSVGAAGGPDTQYF
J gene: TRBJ2-3
clone size: once
V gene: TRBV29-1
D gene: TRBD2

CDR3 DNA: TGCGCCAGCAGCCAAGGAACGGGACAGGGCTCCTACGAGCAGTACTTC
CDR3 protein: CASSQGTGQGSYEQYF
J gene: TRBJ2-7
clone size: NA
V gene: TRBV4-1
D gene: TRBD1